The source of this T cell receptor (beta chain) is a study of blood T cell repertoires in COVID-19. V lost 5 bases to trimming and J lost 0 bases, with 4 bases between them. This CDR3 has 12 amino acids. CDR1 is MNHEY, CDR2 SVGAGI, per germline. Repertoires were generated with immunoSEQ multiplex PCR, while TCRdb's copy carries only in-frame clones and drops some. The table records some 190,000 clones, approximately 90% of them present only once. Assignment of participants to cohorts was predicated upon participant-reported clinical history. The sample taken for sequencing was PBMCs or T cells enriched from blood (not recorded which). V gene TRBV6-5 combines with J gene TRBJ2-5; no clear D gene. This receptor was obtained from a woman aged 40 to 55 in a cohort exposed to, infected with or recovered from COVID-19 (not recorded which). The CDR3: CASSTDQETQYF. For the CDR3, the DNA is TGTGCCAGCAGTACGGACCAAGAGACCCAGTACTTC.